What follows are 27 T cell receptor beta chains derived from one specimen sequenced in a study of blood T cell repertoires in COVID-19. Libraries were prepared by immunoSEQ multiplex PCR; TCRdb keeps only in-frame clonotypes and omits some of them. The sample lists some 140,000 clones, less than 90% occurring once. Material: PBMCs or T cells enriched from blood (not recorded which). The receptors stem from a man aged 30 to 39 who had recovered from COVID-19.

This chain connects TRBV14 to TRBJ1-2; possibly TRBD1 for D (5 bases). CDR3 size: 14 residues. Germline loops: CDR1 SGHDN, CDR2 FVKESK. V was cut by 1 base and J by 8 bases, with 14 bases left in between. CDR3 protein: CASSQVQGTSGYTF. The CDR3 DNA reads as TGTGCCAGCAGCCAAGTGCAGGGCACAAGCGGCTACACCTTC.

The V call is TRBV3-1 (or the pseudogene TRBV3-2), the J call TRBJ2-5; D not resolved. V lost 4 bases to trimming and J lost 5 bases, with 5 bases between them. The CDR3 extends over 11 amino acids. Germline-derived CDR1 and CDR2 are LGHDT and YNNKEL (reference sequence). CDR3 protein: CASSRSETQYF. The CDR3 DNA follows: TGTGCCAGCAGCCGTAGTGAGACCCAGTACTTC.

The CDR3 region is CSVGVVQGGEKLFF. In DNA form, the CDR3 reads TGCAGCGTTGGCGTGGTCCAGGGGGGTGAAAAACTGTTTTTT. The V and J genes are TRBV29-1 and TRBJ1-4; TRBD1 matches 7 bases. The CDR3 is 14 residues long. CDR1 and CDR2 (germline): SQVTM, ANQGSEA. V was pared by 4 bases and J by 7 bases, with 9 bases of the junction left unmatched.

The V and J genes are TRBV28 and TRBJ1-1, with 9 bases identical to TRBD1. The length of the CDR3 is 14 residues. Trimming removed 8 bases from V and 1 base from J; junction bases left unmatched: 5. The V gene's germline CDR1 is MDHEN and CDR2 SYDVKM. The CDR3, as DNA: TGTGCCAGCGGGCGACAGGGGGAGAACACTGAAGCTTTCTTT. Translated, it gives CASGRQGENTEAFF.

V usage is TRBV5-3 and J usage is TRBJ2-7; 9 nucleotides match TRBD1. TRBV5-3 is flagged as an ORF with uncertain function. The CDR3 is 15 residues long. Trimming took 0 bases from V and 2 from J; bases not matched to a gene: 3. The CDR3 DNA follows: TGTGCCAGAAGCTTGGACAGGGGGCTACCCTACGAGCAGTACGTC. Its translation is CARSLDRGLPYEQYV.

The chain has TRBV4-1 and TRBJ2-7; 9 nucleotides agree with TRBD2. CDR1 and CDR2 from the germline V gene are MGHRA and YSYEKL. Losses at the gene ends were 0 bases for V and 2 bases for J; bases not matched to a gene: 5. The CDR3 spans 16 residues. DNA for the CDR3: TGCGCCAGCAGCCAAGACAATCTAGCGGGACCCTACGAGCAGTACTTC. Amino acids: CASSQDNLAGPYEQYF.

The chain is built from TRBV4-1 and TRBJ2-3; a possible D gene is TRBD2 (5 bases). CDR1 is MGHRA, CDR2 YSYEKL, per germline. This CDR3 is built from 14 residues. Trimming pared 0 bases from V and 1 base from J, leaving 5 bases between. DNA of the CDR3: TGCGCCAGCAGCCAAGACGGGGGCACAGATACGCAGTATTTT. Residues: CASSQDGGTDTQYF.

This sequence joins TRBV7-3 and TRBJ2-3; D is perhaps TRBD2 (6 bases). V was cut by 5 bases and J by 2 bases, with 11 bases left in between. In germline, CDR1 is SGHTA, CDR2 FQGTGA. The CDR3 runs 14 residues. This CDR3 is CASSAGLNTDTQYF. In DNA, the CDR3 is TGTGCCAGCAGCGCGGGACTCAACACAGATACGCAGTATTTT.

V and J are TRBV4-2 and TRBJ2-1; D gene uncertain. Trimming pared 1 base from V and 0 bases from J, leaving 10 bases between. Germline CDR1 LGHNA, CDR2 YNFKEQ. The CDR3 runs to 16 residues. The CDR3 spells CASSQASPSSYNEQFF. CDR3 bases: TGTGCCAGCAGCCAAGCGTCGCCCAGCTCCTACAATGAGCAGTTCTTC.

The J gene is TRBJ1-4, the V gene TRBV5-1; 10 nucleotides agree with TRBD1. The CDR3 has 15 residues. CDR1 and CDR2 (germline): SGHRS, YFSETQ. After removal of 3 bases from V and 8 bases from J, the junction contained 7 bases not matched to a gene. The CDR3 here is CASSWGTGAREKLFF. As DNA, the CDR3 is TGCGCCAGCAGCTGGGGGACAGGGGCTAGAGAAAAACTGTTTTTT. The variable domain in full, with the rest retrieved from reference TRBV5-1 and TRBJ1-4, is KAGVTQTPRYLIKTRGQQVTLSCSPISGHRSVSWYQQTPGQGLQFLFEYFSETQRNKGNFPGRFSGRQFSNSRSEMNVSTLELGDSALYLCASSWGTGAREKLFFGSGTQLSVL.

The genes are TRBV3-1 (or the pseudogene TRBV3-2) and TRBJ2-5; no clear D. Germline V gene data show CDR1 as LGHDT and CDR2 as YNNKEL (reference sequence). This CDR3 region has 14 residues. V was cut by 0 bases and J by 4 bases, with 9 bases left in between. CDR3: CASSQDTMGETQYF. The CDR3 coding sequence is TGTGCCAGCAGCCAAGATACTATGGGAGAGACCCAGTACTTC.

This clone was counted between two and nine times. The CDR3 nucleotides read TGTGCCAGCAGTTTAGTCCGGGATTCACCCCTCCACTTT. Its protein is CASSLVRDSPLHF. The V gene is TRBV12-3 or TRBV12-4, the J gene TRBJ1-6, with D unresolved. Between the trimmed V and J ends, which lost 1 base and 8 bases, there was a span of 6 bases. The CDR3 consists of 13 residues.

This clone was seen just once. The chain combines TRBV5-1 with TRBJ2-5, with TRBD1 matching 8 bases. This CDR3 has 17 amino acids. The ends lost 0 bases at V and 5 bases at J; junction bases unmatched: 12. The germline CDR1 and CDR2 sequences are SGHRS and YFSETQ. CDR3 nucleotide sequence: TGCGCCAGCAGCTTGGGTCTCTCGCAGGGGGCTTATGAGACCCAGTACTTC. Its protein product is CASSLGLSQGAYETQYF.

CDR3 nucleotide sequence: TGTGCCAGCAGCCGCCGGGGACAGCCATACGAGCAGTACGTC. This sequence encodes CASSRRGQPYEQYV. This chain links TRBV11-2 with TRBJ2-7; 7 bases match TRBD1. Germline V lookup: CDR1 SGHAT, CDR2 FQNNGV. The CDR3 spans 14 residues. Losses at the gene ends were 5 bases for V and 4 bases for J; bases not matched to a gene: 8.

The chain uses TRBV2 and TRBJ1-2, with D tentatively TRBD1 (5 bases). Trimming removed 5 bases from V and 2 bases from J, with 9 bases in between. Germline CDR1 reads SNHLY; CDR2 reads FYNNEI. The CDR3 is made up of 13 amino acids. The CDR3 protein is CASSLQGNYGYTF. The CDR3, as DNA: TGTGCCAGCAGTCTCCAGGGCAACTATGGCTACACCTTC. Variable domain in full (rest from reference TRBV2 and TRBJ1-2): EPEVTQTPSHQVTQMGQEVILRCVPISNHLYFYWYRQILGQKVEFLVSFYNNEISEKSEIFDDQFSVERPDGSNFTLKIRSTKLEDSAMYFCASSLQGNYGYTFGSGTRLTVV.

This clone turned up a few times. This rearrangement joins TRBV27 to TRBJ1-1; 7 positions match TRBD1. Trimming cost V 4 bases and J 2 bases; bases outside gene matches: 4. Germline-derived CDR1 and CDR2 are MNHEY and SMNVEV (reference sequence). The CDR3 totals 14 residues. The CDR3 protein is CASSSRGSNTEAFF. The CDR3 DNA reads as TGTGCCAGCAGTTCCAGGGGGTCAAACACTGAAGCTTTCTTT.

The V call is TRBV6-2 or TRBV6-3, the J call TRBJ2-7; tentative D call: TRBD2 (6 bases). With 2 bases removed from V and 0 bases from J, the gap between germline ends came to 8 bases. Germline CDR1 reads MNHEY; CDR2 reads SVGEGT. The CDR3 is 14 residues long. CDR3 DNA: TGTGCCAGCAGTTACGGGACTTTCTCCTACGAGCAGTACTTC. Protein: CASSYGTFSYEQYF.

This chain connects TRBV9 to TRBJ2-1, with D tentatively TRBD2 (6 bases). CDR1 and CDR2 from the germline V gene are SGDLS and YYNGEE. The CDR3 loop spans 13 amino acids. V was shortened by 2 bases and J by 9 bases, with 12 bases between the two germline ends. The CDR3 here is CASSVGGVSEQFF. CDR3 nucleotides: TGTGCCAGCAGCGTGGGGGGAGTCAGTGAGCAGTTCTTC.

This chain joins TRBV19 and TRBJ2-2; 8 bases are shared with TRBD1. Trimming took 6 bases from V and 6 from J; bases not matched to a gene: 6. Germline V gene data show CDR1 as LNHDA and CDR2 as SQIVND (reference sequence). This CDR3 contains 14 residues. Here the CDR3 reads CASSPGQAAGELFF. CDR3 nucleotide sequence: TGTGCCAGTAGCCCGGGACAGGCTGCCGGGGAGCTGTTTTTT.

V gene TRBV20-1 combines with J gene TRBJ2-7; TRBD2 agrees at 7 bases. J was trimmed by 2 bases and V by 3 bases; bases with no gene match: 10. The CDR3 runs to 15 residues. Per the germline V gene, CDR1 is DFQATT and CDR2 is SNEGSKA (reference sequence). The CDR3 here is CSASWGGSIAYEQYF. The CDR3 bases are TGCAGTGCTAGTTGGGGCGGGAGTATTGCCTACGAGCAGTACTTC.

This clone has only one observation. The chain carries TRBV19 and TRBJ1-2; tentative D call: TRBD1 (6 bases). Germline V gives CDR1 LNHDA, CDR2 SQIVND (reference sequence). The CDR3 totals 13 residues. V lost 10 bases, J lost 5 bases, and 17 bases lay in between. The CDR3 here is CATDPGTQYGYTF. CDR3 DNA sequence: TGTGCCACAGATCCCGGGACACAATATGGCTACACCTTC. The variable domain in full, completed from reference TRBV19 and TRBJ1-2, reads DGGITQSPKYLFRKEGQNVTLSCEQNLNHDAMYWYRQDPGQGLRLIYYSQIVNDFQKGDIAEGYSVSREKKESFPLTVTSAQKNPTAFYLCATDPGTQYGYTFGSGTRLTVV.

The CDR3 loop reads CASSQDRGIISGNTIYF. For the CDR3, the DNA is TGTGCCAGCAGCCAAGATAGGGGTATTATCTCTGGAAACACCATATATTTT. The rearrangement links TRBV4-2 to TRBJ1-3; D possibly corresponds to TRBD1 (5 bases). Per the germline V gene, CDR1 is LGHNA and CDR2 is YNFKEQ. CDR3 length: 17 residues. V was pared by 0 bases and J by 0 bases, with 12 bases between.

The chain links TRBV6-1 to TRBJ2-1; 12 positions match TRBD2. CDR3 length: 15 amino acids. The trim removed 3 bases at V and 7 bases at J, leaving 4 bases unmatched. The V gene's germline CDR1 is MNHNS and CDR2 SASEGT. The CDR3 loop reads CASSDLAGGRNEQFF. In DNA form, the CDR3 reads TGTGCCAGCAGTGACCTAGCGGGAGGGCGGAATGAGCAGTTCTTC.

The chain links TRBV24-1 to TRBJ1-1; D unclear. Trimming stripped 0 bases from V and 6 bases from J, with 10 bases between. Germline CDR1 and CDR2: KGHDR and SFDVKD. The CDR3 has 14 residues. Here the CDR3 DNA reads TGTGCCACCAGTGATTTGTCGGGTTGGCCTGAAGCTTTCTTT. Protein sequence: CATSDLSGWPEAFF.

The rearrangement links TRBV10-3 to TRBJ2-2; 10 bases fit TRBD1. Losses at the gene ends were 8 bases for V and 0 bases for J; bases not matched to a gene: 6. CDR3 length: 16 residues. Per germline, CDR1 ENHRY and CDR2 SYGVKD. In DNA form, the CDR3 reads TGTGCCATCCCCCGGGACAGGGGATCGAACACCGGGGAGCTGTTTTTT. Its translation: CAIPRDRGSNTGELFF.

The chain couples TRBV25-1 to TRBJ2-6, with D possibly matching TRBD2 (6 bases). V was pared by 4 bases and J by 1 base, with 11 bases between. Germline CDR1 reads MGHDK; CDR2 reads SYGVNS. The CDR3 is made up of 16 amino acids. The CDR3 sequence is CASSATGASGANVLTF. The CDR3 DNA reads TGTGCCAGCAGTGCCACGGGAGCTTCTGGGGCCAACGTCCTGACTTTC. The variable domain in full, completed from reference TRBV25-1 and TRBJ2-6, reads EADIYQTPRYLVIGTGKKITLECSQTMGHDKMYWYQQDPGMELHLIHYSYGVNSTEKGDLSSESTVSRIRTEHFPLTLESARPSHTSQYLCASSATGASGANVLTFGAGSRLTVL.

The V gene is TRBV24-1, the J gene TRBJ2-5; 7 nucleotides agree with TRBD1. The CDR3 runs 14 residues. With 5 bases clipped from V and 4 bases from J, the junction kept 6 bases outside the gene matches. Germline V gives CDR1 KGHDR, CDR2 SFDVKD. DNA of the CDR3: TGTGCCACCAGTGGACGGACAGGTGGAGAGACCCAGTACTTC. Translating gives CATSGRTGGETQYF.